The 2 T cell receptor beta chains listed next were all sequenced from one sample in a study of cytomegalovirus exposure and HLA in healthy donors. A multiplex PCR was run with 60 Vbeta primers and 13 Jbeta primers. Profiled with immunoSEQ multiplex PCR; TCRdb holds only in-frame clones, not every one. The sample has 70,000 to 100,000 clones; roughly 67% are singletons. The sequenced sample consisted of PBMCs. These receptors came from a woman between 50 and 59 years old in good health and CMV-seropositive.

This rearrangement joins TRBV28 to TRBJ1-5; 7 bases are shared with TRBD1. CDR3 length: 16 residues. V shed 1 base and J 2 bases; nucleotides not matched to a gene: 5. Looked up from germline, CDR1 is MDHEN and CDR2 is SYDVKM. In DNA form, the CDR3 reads TGTGCCAGCAGTTTATATACAGGGGCTGGCAATCAGCCCCAGCATTTT. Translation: CASSLYTGAGNQPQHF.

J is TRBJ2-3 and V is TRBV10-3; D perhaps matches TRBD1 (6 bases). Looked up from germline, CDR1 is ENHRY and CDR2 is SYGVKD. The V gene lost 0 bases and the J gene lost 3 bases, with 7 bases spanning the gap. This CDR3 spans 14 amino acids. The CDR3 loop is CAISESTGTDTQYF. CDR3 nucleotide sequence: TGTGCCATCAGTGAGTCAACAGGGACAGATACGCAGTATTTT.